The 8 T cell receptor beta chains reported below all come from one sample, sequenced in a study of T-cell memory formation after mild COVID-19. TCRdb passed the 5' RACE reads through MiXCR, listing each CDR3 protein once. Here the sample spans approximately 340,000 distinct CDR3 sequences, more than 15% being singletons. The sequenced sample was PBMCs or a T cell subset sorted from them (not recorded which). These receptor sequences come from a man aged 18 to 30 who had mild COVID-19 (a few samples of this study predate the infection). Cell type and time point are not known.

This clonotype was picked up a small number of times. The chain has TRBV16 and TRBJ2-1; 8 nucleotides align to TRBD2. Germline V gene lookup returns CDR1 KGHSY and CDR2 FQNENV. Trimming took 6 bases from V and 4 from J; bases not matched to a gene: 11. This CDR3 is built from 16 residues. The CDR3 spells CASSHLSRGGYNEQFF. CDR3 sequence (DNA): TGTGCCAGCAGTCACCTCTCCCGCGGGGGGTACAATGAGCAGTTCTTC.

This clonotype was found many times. The CDR3 region has the DNA TGTGCCAGCAGTTACGCGGACCACACTGAAGCTTTCTTT. Protein sequence: CASSYADHTEAFF. V is TRBV6-5 and J is TRBJ1-1; D gene uncertain. Trimming removed 2 bases from V and 3 bases from J, with 7 bases in between. Germline assignment: CDR1 MNHEY and CDR2 SVGAGI. This CDR3 has 13 residues.

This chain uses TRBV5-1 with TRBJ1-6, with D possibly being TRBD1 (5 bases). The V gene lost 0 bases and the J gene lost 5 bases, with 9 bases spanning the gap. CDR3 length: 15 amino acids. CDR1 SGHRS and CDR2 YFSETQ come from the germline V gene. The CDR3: CASSLVPGNNSPLHF. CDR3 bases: TGCGCCAGCAGCTTGGTACCAGGGAATAATTCACCCCTCCACTTT.

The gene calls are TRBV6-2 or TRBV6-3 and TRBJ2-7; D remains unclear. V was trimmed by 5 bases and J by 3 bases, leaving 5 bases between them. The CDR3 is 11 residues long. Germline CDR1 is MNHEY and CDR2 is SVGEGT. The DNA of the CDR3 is TGTGCCAGCAGTATAGGCTACGAGCAGTACGTC. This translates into CASSIGYEQYV.

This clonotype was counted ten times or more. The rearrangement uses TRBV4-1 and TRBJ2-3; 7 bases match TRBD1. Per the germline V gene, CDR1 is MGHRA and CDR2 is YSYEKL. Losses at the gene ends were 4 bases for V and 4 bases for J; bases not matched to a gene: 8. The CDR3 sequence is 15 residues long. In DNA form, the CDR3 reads TGCGCCAGCAGCCGTCCCGGGACAGTTTCAGATACGCAGTATTTT. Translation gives CASSRPGTVSDTQYF.

CDR3 sequence: CAGGSGNIQYF. The CDR3 DNA follows: TGTGCCGGCGGTTCGGGAAACATTCAGTACTTC. The chain combines TRBV7-2 with TRBJ2-4, with D hard to call. The CDR3 sequence is 11 residues long. Trimming pared 11 bases from V and 6 bases from J, leaving 11 bases between. CDR1 is SGHTA, CDR2 FQGNSA, per germline.

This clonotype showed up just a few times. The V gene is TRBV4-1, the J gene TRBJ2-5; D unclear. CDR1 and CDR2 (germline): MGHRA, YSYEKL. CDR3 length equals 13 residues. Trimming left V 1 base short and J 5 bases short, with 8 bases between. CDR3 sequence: CASSQVGAETQYF. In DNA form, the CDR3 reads TGCGCCAGCAGCCAAGTGGGTGCTGAGACCCAGTACTTC.

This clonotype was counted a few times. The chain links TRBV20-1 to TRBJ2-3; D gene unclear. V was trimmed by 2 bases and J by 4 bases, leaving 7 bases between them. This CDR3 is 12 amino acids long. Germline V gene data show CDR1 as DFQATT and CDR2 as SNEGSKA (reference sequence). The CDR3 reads CSARPRSDTQYF. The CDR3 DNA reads TGCAGTGCTAGACCCCGTTCAGATACGCAGTATTTT.